This T cell receptor (beta chain) is drawn from a study of neoadjuvant anti-PD-1 for oral cavity cancer. Study information: Around day 43, patients without progression received a fourth nivolumab dose before surgery.

Patients had HPV-negative, locally advanced oral cavity squamous cell carcinoma. The table lists this clone with a few counts. Antigen specificity is unknown. The assay was immunoSEQ multiplex PCR, and TCRdb's table has in-frame clones only and misses some. The sample includes about 7,200 clones, 50% to 70% of them seen just once. Overall study results and limits: Pretreatment Treg/Th17 ratio correlated inversely with post-treatment tumor clonality.

The origin of this receptor is a person aged 40 to 85 with oral cavity squamous cell carcinoma. The specimen was tumor tissue, collected before nivolumab (anti-PD-1) treatment.

The CDR3 bases are TGTGCCAGTAGTGCAGGGACAGGGCGAAGGGACGAGCAGTACTTC. Protein: CASSAGTGRRDEQYF. This chain links TRBV19 with TRBJ2-7; 9 bases map to TRBD1. Trimming removed 5 bases from V and 5 bases from J; junction bases left unmatched: 10. This CDR3 region has 15 residues. The germline CDR1 and CDR2 sequences are LNHDA and SQIVND (reference sequence).